A single sample gave rise to the 13 T cell receptor beta chains below, sequenced in a study of blood T cells in healthy people across ages. Combining a sample-barcoded 5' primer with a J-beta primer mix, a second PCR ran for roughly 6 to 12 cycles. TCRdb reprocessed the 5' RACE reads via MiXCR and lists one record per CDR3 protein. This sample has roughly 1,100,000 distinct CDR3 sequences, with almost 25% found just once. These records were also assigned to another study, of T cells of mothers and their children.

Sequenced material: blood. The origin of the receptors is a girl aged 2-9 years in good health.

The V gene is TRBV6-2 or TRBV6-3, the J gene TRBJ1-2; 7 positions match TRBD1. This CDR3 has 13 amino acids. CDR1 and CDR2 (germline): MNHEY, SVGEGT. The J segment lost 0 bases and the V segment lost 10 bases, leaving 5 bases of the junction unmatched. This CDR3 reads CAKPGTANYGYTF. The CDR3 DNA reads TGTGCCAAACCTGGGACAGCTAACTATGGCTACACCTTC.

The DNA of the CDR3 is TGTGCCAGCACCCCTGAGTTAAGATTGTTCTTT. Amino acids: CASTPELRLFF. J is TRBJ1-1 and V is TRBV6-6; D gene ambiguous. The CDR3 is 11 amino acids. CDR1 is MNHNY, CDR2 SVGAGI, per germline (reference sequence). V dropped 7 bases and J dropped 14 bases, with 17 bases sitting between them.

The genes are TRBV3-1 and TRBJ2-3, with TRBD2 matching over 13 bases. The junction had 13 bases not matched to a gene; V was cut back by 1 base and J by 0 bases. Per the germline V gene, CDR1 is LGHDT and CDR2 is YNNKEL (reference sequence). There are 21 residues in the CDR3. The CDR3 loop reads CASSQGEGLAGTGLSTDTQYF. In DNA, the CDR3 is TGTGCCAGCAGCCAAGGAGAGGGACTAGCGGGGACCGGACTCAGCACAGATACGCAGTATTTT.

This clonotype was counted between two and nine times. This sequence may be a read error, since a much larger clone differs from it by one base. This chain uses TRBV7-9 with TRBJ2-5; D is uncertain. CDR3 length: 13 amino acids. CDR1 SEHNR and CDR2 FQNEAQ come from the germline V gene (reference sequence). Trimming took off 1 base at V and 4 bases at J, with 7 bases between the two ends. Written as DNA, the CDR3 is TGTGCCAGCAGCTTAGGGGTCCCAGAGACCCAGTACTTC. It is translated as CASSLGVPETQYF.

The rearrangement links TRBV4-1 to TRBJ2-1, with TRBD2 matching 9 bases. The junction had 10 bases not matched to a gene; V was cut back by 1 base and J by 6 bases. Germline-derived CDR1 and CDR2 are MGHRA and YSYEKL. The CDR3 totals 17 residues. CDR3 residues: CASSQVPGGGAGNEQFF. CDR3 sequence (DNA): TGCGCCAGCAGCCAAGTCCCGGGCGGGGGGGCCGGCAATGAGCAGTTCTTC.

V gene TRBV29-1 combines with J gene TRBJ1-2; 9 nucleotides line up with TRBD1. CDR1 is SQVTM, CDR2 ANQGSEA, per germline. The CDR3 totals 16 residues. V shed 3 bases and J 4 bases; nucleotides not matched to a gene: 12. CDR3 amino acids: CSVDGDRAVEVYGYTF. The CDR3, as DNA: TGCAGCGTTGACGGGGACAGGGCGGTAGAGGTCTATGGCTACACCTTC.

The gene calls are TRBV6-2 or TRBV6-3 and TRBJ2-5; TRBD2 is a possible D gene (6 bases). The CDR3 loop spans 12 amino acids. Trimming removed 8 bases at V and 2 bases at J, with 9 bases between. Germline values: CDR1 MNHEY, CDR2 SVGEGT. The CDR3 loop is CASEAGQETQYF. The CDR3 DNA reads as TGTGCCAGCGAGGCGGGGCAAGAGACCCAGTACTTC.

The V gene is TRBV12-3 or TRBV12-4, the J gene TRBJ2-7, with 12 bases lining up with TRBD2. The J call may be in error: the DNA end matches TRBJ2-1 better. The CDR3 covers 16 residues. CDR3 nucleotides: TGTGCCAGCAGTTGGACCCTAGCGGGAGGGCCCCCAGGGCAGTTCTTC. This encodes CASSWTLAGGPPGQFF.

The rearrangement uses TRBV7-9 and TRBJ1-4; 9 positions agree with TRBD1. The CDR3 is 16 residues long. Germline CDR1 is SEHNR and CDR2 is FQNEAQ (reference sequence). J lost 0 bases, V lost 7 bases, and 6 bases had no gene match. CDR3 nucleotides: TGTGCCAGCAACCCGGGACAGGGAACAACTAATGAAAAACTGTTTTTT. This gives the protein CASNPGQGTTNEKLFF.

This clonotype was seen a handful of times. The chain employs TRBV5-6 and TRBJ1-2; unclear D gene. With 0 bases removed from V and 4 bases from J, the gap between germline ends came to 10 bases. The CDR3 has 14 residues. The germline V gene has CDR1 SGHDT and CDR2 YYEEEE. CDR3 sequence (DNA): TGTGCCAGCAGCTTGGTTCTCATCGGCTATGGCTACACCTTC. This sequence encodes CASSLVLIGYGYTF.

This clonotype was picked up a small number of times. The V call is TRBV28, the J call TRBJ2-5; no clear D. V was pared by 10 bases and J by 1 base, with 13 bases between. The CDR3 runs 13 residues. From germline, CDR1 is MDHEN and CDR2 SYDVKM. In DNA, the CDR3 is TGTGCCATCAAAAGTACAGTCCAAGAGACCCAGTACTTC. The encoded protein is CAIKSTVQETQYF.

J is TRBJ2-1 and V is TRBV4-3; no clear D gene. The V end was cut by 3 bases, the J end by 7 bases, with 10 bases between. Germline V gene sequence: CDR1 LGHNA, CDR2 YSLEER. CDR3 length: 13 amino acids. Here the CDR3 reads CASSHFGVNEQFF. The CDR3, as DNA: TGCGCCAGCAGCCATTTCGGTGTAAATGAGCAGTTCTTC.

This clonotype has only a few counts. The chain combines TRBV27 with TRBJ2-1; D not resolved. Germline V gene data show CDR1 as MNHEY and CDR2 as SMNVEV (reference sequence). V lost 4 bases and J lost 0, with 16 bases in between. This CDR3 has 17 residues. CDR3 bases: TGTGCCAGCAGTTCCCTCCCGGAGCGCTTCTCCTACAATGAGCAGTTCTTC. Amino acids: CASSSLPERFSYNEQFF.